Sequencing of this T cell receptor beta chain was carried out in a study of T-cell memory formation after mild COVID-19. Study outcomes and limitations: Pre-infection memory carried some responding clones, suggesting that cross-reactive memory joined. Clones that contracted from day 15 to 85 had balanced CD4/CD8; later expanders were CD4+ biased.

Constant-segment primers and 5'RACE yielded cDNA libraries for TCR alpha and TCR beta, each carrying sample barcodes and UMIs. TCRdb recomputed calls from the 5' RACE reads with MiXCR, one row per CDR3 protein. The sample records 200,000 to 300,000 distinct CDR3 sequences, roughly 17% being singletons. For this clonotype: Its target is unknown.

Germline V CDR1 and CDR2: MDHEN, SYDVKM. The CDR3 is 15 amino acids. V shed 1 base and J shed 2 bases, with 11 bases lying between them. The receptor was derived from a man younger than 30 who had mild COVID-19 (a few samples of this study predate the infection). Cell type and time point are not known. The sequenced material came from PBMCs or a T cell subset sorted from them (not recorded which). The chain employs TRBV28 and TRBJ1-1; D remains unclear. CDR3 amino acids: CASSLYIAGNTEAFF. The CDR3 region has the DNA TGTGCCAGCAGTTTATATATTGCCGGAAACACTGAAGCTTTCTTT.